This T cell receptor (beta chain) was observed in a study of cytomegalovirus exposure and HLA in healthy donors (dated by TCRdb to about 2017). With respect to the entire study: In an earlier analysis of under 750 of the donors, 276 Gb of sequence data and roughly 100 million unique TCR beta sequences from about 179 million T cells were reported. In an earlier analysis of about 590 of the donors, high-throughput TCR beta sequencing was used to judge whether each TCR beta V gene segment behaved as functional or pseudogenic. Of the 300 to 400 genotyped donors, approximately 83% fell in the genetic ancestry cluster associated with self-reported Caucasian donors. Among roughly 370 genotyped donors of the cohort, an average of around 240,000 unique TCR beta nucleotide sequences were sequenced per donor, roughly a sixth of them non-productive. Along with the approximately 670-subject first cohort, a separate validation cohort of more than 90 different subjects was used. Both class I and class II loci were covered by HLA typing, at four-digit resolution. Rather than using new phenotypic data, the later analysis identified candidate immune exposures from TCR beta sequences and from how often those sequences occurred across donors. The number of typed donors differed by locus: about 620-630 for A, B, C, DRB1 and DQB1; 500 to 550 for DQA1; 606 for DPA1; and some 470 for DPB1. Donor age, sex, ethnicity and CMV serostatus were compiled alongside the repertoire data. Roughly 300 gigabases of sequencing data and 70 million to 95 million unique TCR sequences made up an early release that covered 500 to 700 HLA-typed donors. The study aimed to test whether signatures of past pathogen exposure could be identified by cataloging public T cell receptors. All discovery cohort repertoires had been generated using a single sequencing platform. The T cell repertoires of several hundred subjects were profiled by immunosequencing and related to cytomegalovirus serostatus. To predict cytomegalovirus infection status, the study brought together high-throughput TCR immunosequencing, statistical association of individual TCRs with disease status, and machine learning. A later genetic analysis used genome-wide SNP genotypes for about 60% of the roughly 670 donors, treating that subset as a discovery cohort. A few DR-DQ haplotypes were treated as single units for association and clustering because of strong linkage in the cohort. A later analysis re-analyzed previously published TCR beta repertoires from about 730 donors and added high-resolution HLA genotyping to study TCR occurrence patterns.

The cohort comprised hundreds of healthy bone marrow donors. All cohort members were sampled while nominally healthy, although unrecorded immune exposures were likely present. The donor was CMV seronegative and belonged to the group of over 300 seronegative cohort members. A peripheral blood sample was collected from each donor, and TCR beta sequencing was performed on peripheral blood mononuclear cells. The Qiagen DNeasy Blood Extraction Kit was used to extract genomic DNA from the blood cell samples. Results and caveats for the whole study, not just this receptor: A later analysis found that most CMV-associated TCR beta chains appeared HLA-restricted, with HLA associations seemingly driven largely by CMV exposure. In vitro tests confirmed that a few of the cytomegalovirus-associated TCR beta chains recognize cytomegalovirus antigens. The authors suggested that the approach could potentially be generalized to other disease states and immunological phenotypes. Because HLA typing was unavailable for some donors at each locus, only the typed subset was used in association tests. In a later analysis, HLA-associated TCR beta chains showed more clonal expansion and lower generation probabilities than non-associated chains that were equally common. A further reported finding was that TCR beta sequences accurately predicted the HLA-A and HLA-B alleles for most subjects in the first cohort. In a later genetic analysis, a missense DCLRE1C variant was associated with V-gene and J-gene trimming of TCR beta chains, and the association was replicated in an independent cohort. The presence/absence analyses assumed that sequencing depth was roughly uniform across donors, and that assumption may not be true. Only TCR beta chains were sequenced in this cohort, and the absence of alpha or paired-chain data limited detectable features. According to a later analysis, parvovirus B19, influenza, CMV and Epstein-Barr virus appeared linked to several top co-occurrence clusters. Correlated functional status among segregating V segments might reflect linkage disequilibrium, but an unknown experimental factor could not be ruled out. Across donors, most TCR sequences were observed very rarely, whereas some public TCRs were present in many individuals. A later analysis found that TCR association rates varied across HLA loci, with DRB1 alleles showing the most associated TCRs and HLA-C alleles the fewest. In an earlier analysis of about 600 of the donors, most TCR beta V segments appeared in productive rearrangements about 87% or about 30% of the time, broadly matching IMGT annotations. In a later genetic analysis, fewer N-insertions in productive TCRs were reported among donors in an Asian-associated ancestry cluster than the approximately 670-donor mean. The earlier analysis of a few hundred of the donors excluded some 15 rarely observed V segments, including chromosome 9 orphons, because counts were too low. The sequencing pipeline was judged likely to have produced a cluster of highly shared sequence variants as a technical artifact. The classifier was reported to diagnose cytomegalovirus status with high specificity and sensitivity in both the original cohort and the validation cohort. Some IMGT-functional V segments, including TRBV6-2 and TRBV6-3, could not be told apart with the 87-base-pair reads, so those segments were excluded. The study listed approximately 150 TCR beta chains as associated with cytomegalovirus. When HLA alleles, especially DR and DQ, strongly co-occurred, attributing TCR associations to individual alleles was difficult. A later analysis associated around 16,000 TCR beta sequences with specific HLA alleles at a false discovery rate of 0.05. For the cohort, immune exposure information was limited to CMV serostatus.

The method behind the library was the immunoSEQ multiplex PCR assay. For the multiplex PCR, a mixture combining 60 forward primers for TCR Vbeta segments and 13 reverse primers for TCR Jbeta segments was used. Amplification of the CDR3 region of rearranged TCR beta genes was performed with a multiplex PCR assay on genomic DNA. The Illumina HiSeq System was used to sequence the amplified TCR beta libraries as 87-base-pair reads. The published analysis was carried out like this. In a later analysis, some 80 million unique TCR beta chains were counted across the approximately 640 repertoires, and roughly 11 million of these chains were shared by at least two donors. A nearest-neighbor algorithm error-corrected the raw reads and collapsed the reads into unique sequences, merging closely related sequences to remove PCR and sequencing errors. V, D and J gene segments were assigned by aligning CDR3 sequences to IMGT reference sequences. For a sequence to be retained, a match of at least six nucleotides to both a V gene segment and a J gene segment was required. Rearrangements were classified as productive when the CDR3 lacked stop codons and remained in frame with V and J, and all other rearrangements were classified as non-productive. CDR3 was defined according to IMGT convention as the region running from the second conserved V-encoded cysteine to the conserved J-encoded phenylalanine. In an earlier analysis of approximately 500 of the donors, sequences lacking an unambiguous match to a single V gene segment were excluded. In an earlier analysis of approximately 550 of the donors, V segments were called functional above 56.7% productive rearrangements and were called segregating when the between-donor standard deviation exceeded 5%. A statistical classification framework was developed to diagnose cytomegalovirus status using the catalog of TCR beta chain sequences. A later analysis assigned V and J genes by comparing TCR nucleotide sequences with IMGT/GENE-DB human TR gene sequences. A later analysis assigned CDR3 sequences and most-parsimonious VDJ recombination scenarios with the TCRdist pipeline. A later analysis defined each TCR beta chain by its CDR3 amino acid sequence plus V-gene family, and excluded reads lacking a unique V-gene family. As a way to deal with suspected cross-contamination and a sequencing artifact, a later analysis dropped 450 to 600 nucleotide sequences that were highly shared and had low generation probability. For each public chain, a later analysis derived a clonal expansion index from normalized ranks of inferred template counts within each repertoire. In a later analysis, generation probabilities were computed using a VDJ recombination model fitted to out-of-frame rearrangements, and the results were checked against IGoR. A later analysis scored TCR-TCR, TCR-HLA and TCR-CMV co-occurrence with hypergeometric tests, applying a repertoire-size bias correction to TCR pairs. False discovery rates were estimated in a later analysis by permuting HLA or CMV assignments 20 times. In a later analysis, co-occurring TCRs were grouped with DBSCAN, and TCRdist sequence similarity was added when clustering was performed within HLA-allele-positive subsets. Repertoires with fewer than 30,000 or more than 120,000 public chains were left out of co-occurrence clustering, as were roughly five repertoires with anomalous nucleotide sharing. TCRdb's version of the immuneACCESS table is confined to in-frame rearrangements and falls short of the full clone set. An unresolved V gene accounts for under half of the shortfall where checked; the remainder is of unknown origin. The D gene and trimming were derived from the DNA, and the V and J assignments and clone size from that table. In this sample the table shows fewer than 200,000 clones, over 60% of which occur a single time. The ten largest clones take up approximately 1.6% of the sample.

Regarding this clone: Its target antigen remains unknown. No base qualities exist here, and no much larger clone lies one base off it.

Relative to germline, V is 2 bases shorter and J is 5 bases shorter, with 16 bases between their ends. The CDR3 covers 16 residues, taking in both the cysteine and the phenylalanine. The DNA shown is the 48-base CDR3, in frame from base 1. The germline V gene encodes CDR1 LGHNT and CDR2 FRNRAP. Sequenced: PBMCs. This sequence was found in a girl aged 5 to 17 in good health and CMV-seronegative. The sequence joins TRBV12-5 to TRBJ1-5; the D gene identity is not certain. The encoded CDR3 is CASGLRPGVRDQPQHF. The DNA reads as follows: TGTGCTAGTGGTTTGCGCCCGGGAGTGAGGGATCAGCCCCAGCATTTT.